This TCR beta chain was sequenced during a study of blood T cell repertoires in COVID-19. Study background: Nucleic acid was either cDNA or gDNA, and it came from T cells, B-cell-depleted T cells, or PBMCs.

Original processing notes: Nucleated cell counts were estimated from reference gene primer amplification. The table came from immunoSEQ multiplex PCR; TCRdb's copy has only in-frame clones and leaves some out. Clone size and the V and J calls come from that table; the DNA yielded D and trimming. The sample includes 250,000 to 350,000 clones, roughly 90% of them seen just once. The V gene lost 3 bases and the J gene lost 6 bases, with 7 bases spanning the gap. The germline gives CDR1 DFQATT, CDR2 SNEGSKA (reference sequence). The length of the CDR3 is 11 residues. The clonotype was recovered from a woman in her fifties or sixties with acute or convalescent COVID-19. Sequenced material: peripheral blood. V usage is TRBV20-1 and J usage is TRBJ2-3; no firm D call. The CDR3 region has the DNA TGCAGTGCTAGGGGCTTCGATACGCAGTATTTT. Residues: CSARGFDTQYF.